This T cell receptor (beta chain) was sequenced for a study of cytotoxic CD8 clonotypes in ibrutinib-treated CLL. Study as a whole: Overall, around 25 responses were partial and 2 complete; following median roughly 68 months, roughly 15 patients stayed remitted and about twelve progressed.

Sequencing was performed with immunoSEQ multiplex PCR; in TCRdb, only in-frame clones are kept and a portion is missing. The sample has 250,000 to 350,000 clones; 60% to 80% are singletons. The V segment lost 3 bases and the J segment 1 base; nucleotides outside the gene matches: 5. The CDR3 has 15 amino acids. Germline lookup yields CDR1 SGHRS and CDR2 YFSETQ. Specimen: PBMCs, collected at disease progression, from a patient treated with ibrutinib. The chain combines TRBV5-1 with TRBJ2-5; 8 positions match TRBD2. The origin of this receptor is a human donor with chronic lymphocytic leukemia. The CDR3 loop reads CASSSVAGRQETQYF. DNA of the CDR3: TGCGCCAGCAGCTCAGTAGCGGGGCGCCAAGAGACCCAGTACTTC.